Sequencing of this TCR beta chain was carried out in a study of blood T cell repertoires in COVID-19 (TCRdb year 2020). In terms of the full investigation: Samples from collaborators originated in the United States, Italy and Spain and spanned both the acute and convalescent phases of COVID-19. Samples were obtained from the ongoing ImmuneRACE study (first 160 participants) and from some 1,300 subjects provided by 6 global collaborators. The dataset comprised deeply sampled blood TCRbeta repertoires from subjects exposed to, actively infected with, or recovered from COVID-19. A de-identified subject ID, COVID-19 status, age in years and sex were almost always included in the sample metadata. The material from the prospective study consisted of cDNA or gDNA derived from T cells, B-cell-depleted T cells, or PBMCs. HLA class I and class II types, where available, came from metadata supplied by the sample provider rather than from assay-based typing. The repertoires were made available in a free public database intended to serve as a resource for research on the immune response to SARS-CoV-2. General findings and caveats noted by the study authors: The amount of clinical and demographic metadata varied by source and participant and was provided uncurated.

The CDR3, from cysteine to phenylalanine, totals 11 residues. The CDR3 DNA has 33 bases and is translated from base 1. Taken from the germline V gene, the CDR1 and CDR2 loops are SQVTM and ANQGSEA. The V end loses 2 bases and the J end loses 8 bases, and a stretch of 9 bases separates them. TCRbeta CDR3 regions were amplified from genomic DNA by means of the immunoSEQ Assay, a bias-controlled multiplex PCR. The paper's data handling went like this. Within the assay, amplification of reference gene primers was used to estimate how many nucleated cells each sample contained. Sequence reads were collapsed and filtered to measure the absolute abundance of every unique TCRbeta CDR3 rearrangement. For each sample, productive Simpson clonality was calculated by taking the square root of Simpson's diversity index across productive rearrangements. TCRdb obtained this table from immuneACCESS and retained in-frame rearrangements with V and J assigned. These tables miss some clones; where compared with another copy, unresolved V genes account for less than half of the shortfall, and the remainder is unexplained. V and J calls and clone size are those listed in that table; D and trimming were worked out from the DNA. The sample table records tens of thousands of clones; 85% to 90% of these occur just once. The ten largest account for approximately 10% of the sample.

This clone was recorded only once. Its specific antigen is unknown. One base away there is no much larger clone; base qualities are not given. Collaborating institutions collected whole blood in K2EDTA tubes following their own protocols. For TCRbeta analysis, collaborator samples were shipped as frozen whole blood, as isolated PBMCs, or as DNA extracted from either sample type. This clonotype was sampled from a man in his sixties or seventies with active or convalescent COVID-19. Source material: peripheral blood. The rearrangement combines TRBV29-1 with TRBJ1-2, and TRBD1 may be the D gene, going by 5 matching bases. In nucleotides, the sequence is TGCAGCGTTGAACAGGGAGGAGGCTACACCTTC. This is translated as CSVEQGGGYTF.